This TCR beta chain appears in the sequencing data of a study of CD8 T cell repertoires and HIV-1 epitope variants (TCRdb year 2020). At the level of the whole study: In separate culture wells, T cells were stimulated with each of twenty-five peptides that represented autologous and known Gag and Nef epitope variants. T cells were enriched using the EasySep Human T Cell Enrichment Kit and then co-cultured with an equal number of autologous T cell-negative cells acting as antigen-presenting cells. Cultures were maintained for around eleven days in IMDM with gentamicin, and half-media changes adding IL-2, IL-7 and IL-15 were performed on days 3 and 7. An aliquot of 1M T cells was saved as an uncultured baseline condition, separate from the roughly 83 T cell cultures. A total of approximately 77 T cell cultures were run, with each culture condition performed in triplicate except for one peptide, which was performed in duplicate. Tested epitopes included three Gag epitope families and Nef HW9 and YT9. Control conditions included a CMV, EBV and flu peptide pool, the Ebola AY9 epitope as negative control, and a no-peptide well.

Study-wide conclusions, independent of this receptor: Roughly 9 antigen-specific TCR beta clonotypes were identified, and six of them appeared cross-reactive for autologous or known escape epitope variants. The assay could identify only TCR beta chains and pointed to proliferation in response to antigen, not to T cell function or cytokine profile. Roughly 5 clonotypes recognized the Nef KF9 family and one clonotype recognized the HW9 family, while no responses were seen to the TAALDMSHF plasma variant.

Sequencing of TCR beta CDR3 regions was performed at survey depth on the immunoSEQ platform. The QIAamp DNA micro kit was used to extract genomic DNA from every cultured and uncultured CD8+ T cell population. In the authors' own workflow: Any sample with under 5,000 productive reads was excluded, and this exclusion removed about 6% of the 75 cultures stimulated with HIV peptides. Sequences were trimmed to CDR3 by a MANAFEST web app, and nonproductive sequences, CDR3s under 5 amino acids, and sequences not starting with C or ending with F/W were removed. Antigen-specific clonotypes had to expand in at least 2 of 3 replicates versus no-peptide control at FDR 0.01, only within one epitope family. A frequency at least fivefold higher than in wells stimulated with peptides from other epitope families was additionally required for specific clonotypes. TCRdb limited this immuneACCESS table to in-frame rearrangements with V and J called. A share of clones is missing; checked studies link under half to unresolved V genes, and the rest is unexplained. V and J calls and clone size are copied from that table; D and trimming were computed from the DNA. The sample includes fewer than 6,000 clones, with approximately 66% observed a single time. Clones ranked in the top ten supply around two fifths of the sample.

The EasySep Human CD8+ T Cell Enrichment Kit was used on day 10 to isolate CD8+ T cells from every culture. V is cut by 3 bases and J by 3 bases, and the space between the germline ends is 3 bases. The germline V gene gives CDR1 as SGHDN and CDR2 as FVKESK. From its cysteine to its phenylalanine, the CDR3 spans 11 amino acids. The read is trimmed to its CDR3 DNA, 33 bases read in frame from base 1. With regard to this clone: Its antigen remains undetermined. Base qualities are missing; no much larger clone stands one base away.

Here the chain combines TRBV14 and TRBJ2-7; no D gene is confidently identified. The receptor was isolated from a male donor with HIV. The sample comprised cultured CD8+ T cells derived from PBMCs. CDR3 sequence: CASSQGYEQYF. The sequence in DNA is TGTGCCAGCAGCCAGGGCTACGAGCAGTACTTC.